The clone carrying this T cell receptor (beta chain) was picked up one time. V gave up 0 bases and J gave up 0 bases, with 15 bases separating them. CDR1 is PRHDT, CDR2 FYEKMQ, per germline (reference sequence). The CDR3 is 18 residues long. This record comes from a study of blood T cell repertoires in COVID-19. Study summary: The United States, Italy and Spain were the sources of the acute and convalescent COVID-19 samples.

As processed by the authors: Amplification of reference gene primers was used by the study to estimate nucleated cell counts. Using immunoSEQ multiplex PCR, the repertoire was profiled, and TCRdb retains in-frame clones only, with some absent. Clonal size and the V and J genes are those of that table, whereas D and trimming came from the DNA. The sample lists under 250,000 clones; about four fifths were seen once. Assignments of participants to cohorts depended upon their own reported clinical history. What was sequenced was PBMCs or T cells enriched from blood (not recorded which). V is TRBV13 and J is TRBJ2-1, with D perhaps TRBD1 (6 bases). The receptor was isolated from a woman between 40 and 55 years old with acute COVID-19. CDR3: CASSLGLRQGSSYNEQFF. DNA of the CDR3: TGTGCCAGCAGCTTAGGCCTAAGGCAGGGGTCCTCCTACAATGAGCAGTTCTTC.